This entry describes one T cell receptor beta chain. The sample is drawn from a study of blood T cells in healthy people across ages. Primed by a sample-barcoded 5' primer and a J-beta primer mix, a second PCR proceeded for roughly 7 to 11 cycles. TCRdb recomputed calls from the 5' RACE reads with MiXCR, one row per CDR3 protein. In the table there are about 940,000 distinct CDR3 sequences, roughly 50% of which are singletons. From germline, CDR1 is LNHNV and CDR2 YYDKDF (reference sequence). The CDR3 spans 16 residues. Germline trimming cut 2 bases from V and 0 bases from J; bases unmatched to any gene: 6.

This receptor was taken from a man aged 25-45 years in good health. The V call is TRBV15, the J call TRBJ2-7; 8 bases are a match to TRBD1. Sequencing was performed on blood. CDR3 coding DNA: TGTGCCACCAGCAGACTACCGGGACAGGCCTCCTACGAGCAGTACTTC. This codes for CATSRLPGQASYEQYF.